This T cell receptor beta chain is drawn from a study of blood T cell repertoires in COVID-19. Turning to the study itself: COVID-19 samples from acute and convalescent phases originated in the United States, Italy and Spain.

In the original processing: Reference gene primer amplification gave nucleated cell count estimates. The protocol was immunoSEQ multiplex PCR, while the TCRdb copy is restricted to in-frame clones and leaves out a portion. V and J calls and clone size are given by that table; D and trimming were obtained from the DNA. The data contain tens of thousands of clones, 85% to 90% of them seen just once; the ten biggest clones take up 14%. The V gene lost 0 bases and the J gene lost 6 bases, with 10 bases spanning the gap. Germline loops: CDR1 SGHDT, CDR2 YYEEEE. The length of the CDR3 is 14 residues. This TCR came from a man aged 70 or older with acute or convalescent COVID-19. The specimen sequenced was peripheral blood. The chain links TRBV5-6 to TRBJ2-1; D gene uncertain. This CDR3 reads CASSLETPLNEQFF. CDR3 DNA: TGTGCCAGCAGCTTGGAGACACCACTCAATGAGCAGTTCTTC.